These T cell receptor beta chains were read from a single sample in a study of human T cells and chemical hapten exposure. Via MiXCR, TCRdb re-called the RACE reads, giving one row per CDR3 protein. This repertoire shows under 100,000 distinct CDR3 sequences, approximately 9% found once; its top ten account for roughly 2.6%. The material sequenced was whole blood, taken in connection with sensitization to the hapten diphenylcyclopropenone (DPC). These receptors all stem from a man aged 40-50 years with alopecia areata. Some clones in this sample may be carry-over from other donors' samples. CDR3s include the opening cysteine and the closing phenylalanine or tryptophan. Fields, in order: clone size, J gene, D gene, V gene, CDR3 protein, CDR3 DNA. D genes are given only for firm matches. Clone size is shown for a subset of rows, as once, few, many or a class of expanded clone.

few	TRBJ2-1	TRBD2	TRBV19	CASSIGTSGDWGDEQFF	TGTGCCAGTAGTATCGGGACTAGCGGAGATTGGGGCGATGAGCAGTTCTTC
many	TRBJ2-3	TRBD1	TRBV20-1	CSAIRGLFGTDTQYF	TGCAGTGCTATCAGGGGGCTTTTTGGGACAGATACGCAGTATTTT
-	TRBJ2-5	-	TRBV21-1	CASSQGGGFGETQYF	TGTGCCAGCAGCCAAGGGGGGGGTTTTGGAGAGACCCAGTACTTC
medium-sized	TRBJ1-2	-	TRBV6-6	CASSYAGTHYGYTF	TGTGCCAGCAGTTACGCCGGGACCCACTATGGCTACACCTTC
few	TRBJ2-5	TRBD2	TRBV5-1	CASSLDGRAQETQYF	TGCGCCAGCAGCTTGGACGGGAGGGCCCAAGAGACCCAGTACTTC
few	TRBJ2-1	-	TRBV6-5	CASTSDQYGQFF	TGTGCCAGCACCTCTGACCAATACGGGCAGTTCTTC
many	TRBJ2-1	-	TRBV24-1	CATSDLKNEQFF	TGTGCCACCAGTGATTTGAAGAATGAGCAGTTCTTC
-	TRBJ2-5	TRBD1	TRBV20-1	CSATPTGVGETQYF	TGCAGTGCAACCCCGACAGGGGTCGGGGAGACCCAGTACTTC
few	TRBJ2-7	-	TRBV28	CASSSPTGAQIIF	TGTGCCAGCAGTTCCCCCACGGGCGCCCAAATAATCTTC
few	TRBJ2-5	-	TRBV5-1	CASSWQTYQETQYF	TGCGCCAGCAGCTGGCAGACGTACCAAGAGACCCAGTACTTC
many	TRBJ1-2	-	TRBV7-2	CASSPWPADYGYTF	TGTGCCAGCAGCCCGTGGCCAGCCGACTATGGCTACACCTTC
few	TRBJ1-6	TRBD1	TRBV25-1	CASSEPTGGVSPLHF	TGTGCCAGCAGTGAACCCACAGGGGGGGTTTCACCCCTCCACTTT
few	TRBJ2-2	TRBD2	TRBV27	CASTRDYLRTGELFF	TGTGCCAGCACCCGGGACTACCTCAGAACCGGGGAGCTGTTTTTT
few	TRBJ2-2	-	TRBV30	CAWATLAIGELFF	TGTGCCTGGGCAACTCTAGCGATCGGGGAGCTGTTTTTT
-	TRBJ2-7	-	TRBV6-2/TRBV6-3	CASSLRWGEQYF	TGTGCCAGCAGTCTTCGGTGGGGGGAGCAGTACTTC
-	TRBJ1-3	-	TRBV24-1	CATSASVGNTIYF	TGTGCCACCAGTGCCTCGGTCGGAAACACCATATATTTT
many	TRBJ2-3	-	TRBV27	CASSSPPDTQYF	TGTGCCAGCAGTTCCCCGCCAGATACGCAGTATTTT
-	TRBJ2-3	TRBD2	TRBV7-8	CASSFGTSGTDTQYF	TGTGCCAGCAGCTTCGGGACTAGCGGCACAGATACGCAGTATTTT
many	TRBJ2-1	TRBD2	TRBV29-1	CSAVGLLAGNEQFF	TGCAGCGCCGTGGGACTTTTAGCGGGGAATGAGCAGTTCTTC
few	TRBJ2-1	TRBD1	TRBV29-1	CSVGAGQGDEQFF	TGCAGCGTTGGAGCGGGACAGGGTGATGAGCAGTTCTTC
medium-sized	TRBJ2-6	-	TRBV24-1	CATSESGLQRLSGANVLTF	TGTGCCACCAGTGAGTCCGGGTTACAAAGACTCTCTGGGGCCAACGTCCTGACTTTC
many	TRBJ2-5	TRBD2	TRBV20-1	CSARTISGGMETQYF	TGCAGTGCTAGGACGATATCGGGGGGGATGGAGACCCAGTACTTC
many	TRBJ2-3	-	TRBV10-3	CAISEGQRTDTQYF	TGTGCCATCAGTGAGGGACAGCGCACAGATACGCAGTATTTT
-	TRBJ2-3	TRBD2	TRBV4-2	CASSQETSGDTQYF	TGTGCCAGCAGCCAAGAAACTAGCGGAGATACGCAGTATTTT
few	TRBJ2-1	TRBD2	TRBV11-3	CASSLLGGGNEQFF	TGTGCCAGCAGCTTATTGGGGGGGGGCAATGAGCAGTTCTTC
few	TRBJ1-5	-	TRBV30	CAWSVGGGNQPQHF	TGTGCCTGGAGTGTTGGGGGGGGCAATCAGCCCCAGCATTTT
-	TRBJ2-3	-	TRBV6-8	CASSYFPREHTQYF	TGTGCCAGCAGTTACTTCCCAAGAGAACATACGCAGTATTTT
few	TRBJ2-1	TRBD2	TRBV7-2	CASSPPPGGRGVYNEQFF	TGTGCCAGCAGCCCTCCACCTGGCGGGAGGGGTGTCTACAATGAGCAGTTCTTC
-	TRBJ1-1	-	TRBV7-9	CASSLDTRGPNTEAFF	TGTGCCAGCAGCTTAGATACCCGGGGGCCGAACACTGAAGCTTTCTTT
many	TRBJ1-1	-	TRBV27	CASSWPGSTEAFF	TGTGCCAGCAGTTGGCCGGGGTCCACTGAAGCTTTCTTT
-	TRBJ2-7	-	TRBV3-1	CASSRLGLDEQYF	TGTGCCAGCAGCCGTTTGGGTTTGGACGAGCAGTACTTC
many	TRBJ2-7	-	TRBV12-3/TRBV12-4	CASRGSSYEQYF	TGTGCCAGCAGAGGCAGTTCCTACGAGCAGTACTTC
few	TRBJ2-7	TRBD1	TRBV28	CASSLKGTGGHEQYF	TGTGCCAGCAGTTTAAAAGGGACAGGGGGACACGAGCAGTACTTC
few	TRBJ2-3	-	TRBV6-5	CASSSLSSSTDTQYF	TGTGCCAGCAGTTCGCTTAGTTCTAGCACAGATACGCAGTATTTT
many	TRBJ1-1	-	TRBV12-3/TRBV12-4	CASSRTASEAFF	TGTGCCAGCAGTCGGACGGCAAGTGAAGCTTTCTTT
-	TRBJ2-7	-	TRBV20-1	CSARGTLVEQYF	TGCAGTGCTCGAGGGACACTCGTCGAGCAGTACTTC
-	TRBJ1-1	-	TRBV25-1	CASSESRGKHTEAFF	TGTGCCAGCAGTGAATCCCGAGGGAAGCACACTGAAGCTTTCTTT
-	TRBJ2-3	-	TRBV7-2	CASSPRRTDTQYF	TGTGCCAGCAGCCCCCGCCGCACAGATACGCAGTATTTT
few	TRBJ2-5	TRBD2	TRBV7-9	CASSPPGTRGVETQYF	TGTGCCAGCAGCCCCCCCGGGACTAGGGGGGTGGAGACCCAGTACTTC
many	TRBJ2-1	-	TRBV6-2/TRBV6-3	CASSRPLGGGYNEQFF	TGTGCCAGCAGCCGCCCCTTGGGCGGAGGCTACAATGAGCAGTTCTTC
-	TRBJ2-3	TRBD1	TRBV30	CAWSDTGGSTDTQYF	TGTGCCTGGAGCGACACAGGGGGTTCCACAGATACGCAGTATTTT
few	TRBJ2-7	-	TRBV20-1	CSALDQGIEQYF	TGCAGTGCTCTAGACCAGGGAATCGAGCAGTACTTC
many	TRBJ2-2	-	TRBV12-3/TRBV12-4	CASSFRGTGELFF	TGTGCCAGCAGTTTCCGGGGCACCGGGGAGCTGTTTTTT
-	TRBJ2-7	-	TRBV29-1	CSVEVLGYEQYF	TGCAGCGTTGAAGTCCTAGGGTACGAGCAGTACTTC
few	TRBJ2-3	TRBD2	TRBV5-4	CASSLELAGGSDTQYF	TGTGCCAGCAGCTTGGAACTAGCGGGAGGCTCAGATACGCAGTATTTT
-	TRBJ1-1	-	TRBV28	CATQRGTEAFF	TGTGCCACCCAAAGGGGGACTGAAGCTTTCTTT
-	TRBJ2-1	TRBD1	TRBV29-1	CSSSRDRGSNEQFF	TGCAGCTCTTCCCGGGACAGGGGGTCCAATGAGCAGTTCTTC
-	TRBJ2-1	-	TRBV3-1	CASSLSEGGNEQFF	TGTGCCAGCAGCCTCAGTGAGGGCGGGAATGAGCAGTTCTTC
few	TRBJ1-2	TRBD1	TRBV14	CASSPQGQRSEGYTF	TGTGCCAGCAGCCCGCAGGGACAGCGCTCTGAGGGCTACACCTTC
few	TRBJ2-3	-	TRBV7-9	CASSLDISQRDTQYF	TGTGCCAGCAGCTTAGATATCTCACAGCGGGATACGCAGTATTTT
many	TRBJ2-3	-	TRBV20-1	CSASPSGPGDTQYF	TGCAGTGCCTCCCCCTCGGGCCCGGGAGATACGCAGTATTTT
few	TRBJ2-7	-	TRBV5-4	CASSLDGPYEQYF	TGTGCCAGCAGCTTGGACGGGCCCTACGAGCAGTACTTC